The clone carrying this T cell receptor (beta chain) was counted many times. This entry is derived from a study of human T cells and chemical hapten exposure. Turning to the study itself: Patch tests put 0.01% DPC on the upper back, read at 6 days. Small volume differences among pooled libraries mainly caused per-sample TCR yield variation.

TCRdb reprocessed the RACE reads with MiXCR, giving one entry per CDR3 protein. This table holds more than 45,000 distinct CDR3 sequences, around 12% found once. Time point in this sample: patch test 3, about 24 weeks after DPC sensitization. This sample's treatment: therapeutic diphenylcyclopropenone sensitization with weekly scalp DPC. Total RNA was isolated from unfractionated whole blood. CDR3 length: 15 residues. V lost 2 bases to trimming and J lost 0 bases, with 11 bases between them. This TCR was recovered from a man younger than 40 with alopecia areata. Some clones in this sample may be carry-over from other donors' samples. This chain connects TRBV12-3 or TRBV12-4 to TRBJ2-7; a weak D match, TRBD1 (5 bases). The sample in question was whole blood, obtained in connection with sensitization to the hapten diphenylcyclopropenone (DPC). The CDR3 spells CASSLQGSSSYEQYF. CDR3 sequence (DNA): TGTGCCAGCAGTTTACAGGGTTCTAGCTCCTACGAGCAGTACTTC.